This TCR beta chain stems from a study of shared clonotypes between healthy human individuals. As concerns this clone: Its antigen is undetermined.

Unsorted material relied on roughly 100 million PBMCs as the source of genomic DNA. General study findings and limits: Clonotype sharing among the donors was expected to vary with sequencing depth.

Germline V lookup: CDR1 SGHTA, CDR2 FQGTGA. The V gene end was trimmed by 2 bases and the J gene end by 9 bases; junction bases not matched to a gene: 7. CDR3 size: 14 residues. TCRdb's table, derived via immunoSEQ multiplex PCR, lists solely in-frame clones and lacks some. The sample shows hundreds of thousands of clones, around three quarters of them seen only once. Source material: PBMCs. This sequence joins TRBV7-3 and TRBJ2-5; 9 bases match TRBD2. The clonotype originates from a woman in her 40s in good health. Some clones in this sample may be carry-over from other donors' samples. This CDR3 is CASSLGTSPAAQYF. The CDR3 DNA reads TGTGCCAGCAGCTTAGGGACTAGCCCGGCGGCCCAGTACTTC.